This T cell receptor beta chain emerged from a study of blood T cell repertoires in COVID-19. Trimming stripped 5 bases from V and 5 bases from J, with 14 bases between. Germline-derived CDR1 and CDR2 are SGHRS and YFSETQ. The CDR3 loop spans 14 amino acids. In the study's own analysis: How many nucleated cells were present was estimated from reference gene primer amplification. Sequenced by immunoSEQ multiplex PCR; TCRdb stores in-frame clones only, minus some. The V and J calls and clone size were taken over from that table, and D and trimming were inferred from the DNA. This sample has some 100,000 clones; about 90% occur once, and the top ten carry about 1.8%.

Sequencing was done on a sample of peripheral blood. The chain joins TRBV5-1 to TRBJ2-1; the D gene is possibly TRBD1 (6 bases). The source is a human donor with active COVID-19. The donor label of this sample is uncertain. In DNA, the CDR3 is TGCGCCAGCAGTACACTTCAGGGGCACAATGAGCAGTTCTTC. Its translation: CASSTLQGHNEQFF.